Shown below are 5 T cell receptor beta chains from a single sample sequenced in a study of type 1 regulatory T cells. From the reads, TCRdb called clonotypes with MiXCR, one entry per CDR3 protein. The sample comprises about 71,000 distinct CDR3 sequences, about 20% of which are singletons, and roughly 8.3% rests with the top ten. Findings and caveats of the study: Type 1 regulatory T cells had a more restricted TCR repertoire than non-type 1 regulatory T cells.

The antigens for these receptors are not known. The material sequenced was cultured type 1 regulatory T (Tr1) cells, either the whole culture or a sorted fraction (not recorded which). The receptors derive from a human donor in good health.

This rearrangement joins TRBV24-1 to TRBJ2-1; D is uncertain. The CDR3 has 14 residues. Germline V gives CDR1 KGHDR, CDR2 SFDVKD. The V end was cut by 4 bases, the J end by 0 bases, with 6 bases between. In nucleotides, the CDR3 is TGTGCCACCAGTGACACGGCCTCCTACAATGAGCAGTTCTTC. Protein product: CATSDTASYNEQFF.

Regarding this clonotype: Germline is not matched at one junction end, which may reflect a read error. This sequence joins TRBV20-1 and TRBJ1-2; 9 bases align to TRBD1. This CDR3 is 15 amino acids long. Per germline, CDR1 DFQATT and CDR2 SNEGSKA (reference sequence). The CDR3 coding sequence is TGCAGTGCTAGGGCCCTGACAGGGGGTAACAATGGCTACACCTTC. Translating it yields CSARALTGGNNGYTF.

This clonotype was seen more than once but under ten times. V gene TRBV19 combines with J gene TRBJ1-6; perhaps TRBD1 as D (5 bases). Germline V gene data show CDR1 as LNHDA and CDR2 as SQIVND (reference sequence). V dropped 3 bases and J dropped 7 bases, with 10 bases sitting between them. The CDR3 loop spans 14 amino acids. The CDR3 reads CASSIRVYNSPLHF. In nucleotides, the CDR3 is TGTGCCAGTAGTATCAGGGTCTACAATTCACCCCTCCACTTT.

This clonotype has only a few counts. This chain connects TRBV12-3 or TRBV12-4 to TRBJ1-2, with D uncertain. CDR3 size: 12 residues. V lost 5 bases, J lost 6 bases, and 10 bases lay in between. The CDR3 bases are TGTGCCAGCAGTCTAAAGCGGGATGGCTACACCTTC. Amino acid sequence: CASSLKRDGYTF.

The chain is built from TRBV3-1 and TRBJ2-7; 8 bases are shared with TRBD1. The germline CDR1 and CDR2 sequences are LGHDT and YNNKEL (reference sequence). The V segment lost 4 bases and the J segment 1 base; nucleotides outside the gene matches: 9. This CDR3 is 16 amino acids long. This CDR3 reads CASSPGTGGASYEQYF. CDR3 coding DNA: TGTGCCAGCAGCCCCGGGACAGGTGGTGCGTCCTACGAGCAGTACTTC.